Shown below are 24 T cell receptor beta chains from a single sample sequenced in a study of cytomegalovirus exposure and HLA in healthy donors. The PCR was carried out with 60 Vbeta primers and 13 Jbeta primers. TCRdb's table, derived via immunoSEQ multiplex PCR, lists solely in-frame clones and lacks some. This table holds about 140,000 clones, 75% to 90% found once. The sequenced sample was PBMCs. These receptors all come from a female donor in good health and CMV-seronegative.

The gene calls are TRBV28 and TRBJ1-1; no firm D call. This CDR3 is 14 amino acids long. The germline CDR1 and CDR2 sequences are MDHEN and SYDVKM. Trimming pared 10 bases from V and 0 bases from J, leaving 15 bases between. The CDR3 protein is CATEGVSLNTEAFF. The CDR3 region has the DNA TGTGCCACGGAGGGAGTCAGCCTGAACACTGAAGCTTTCTTT.

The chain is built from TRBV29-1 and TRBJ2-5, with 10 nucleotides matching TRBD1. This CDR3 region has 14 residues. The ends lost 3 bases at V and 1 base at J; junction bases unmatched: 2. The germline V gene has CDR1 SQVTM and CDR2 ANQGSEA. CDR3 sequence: CSVDGDRGQETQYF. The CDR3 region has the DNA TGCAGCGTTGATGGGGACAGGGGCCAAGAGACCCAGTACTTC.

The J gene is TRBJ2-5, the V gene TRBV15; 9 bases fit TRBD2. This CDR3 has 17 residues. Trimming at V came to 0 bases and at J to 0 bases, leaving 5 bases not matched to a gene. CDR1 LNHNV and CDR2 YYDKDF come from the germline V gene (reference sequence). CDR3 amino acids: CATSRDDTSGYQETQYF. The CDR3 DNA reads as TGTGCCACCAGCAGAGACGATACTAGCGGGTACCAAGAGACCCAGTACTTC.

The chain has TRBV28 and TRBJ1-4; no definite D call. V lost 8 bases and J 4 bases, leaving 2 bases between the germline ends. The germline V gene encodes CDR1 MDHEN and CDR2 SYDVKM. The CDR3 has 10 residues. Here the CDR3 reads CASYNEKLFF. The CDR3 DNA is TGTGCCAGCTATAATGAAAAACTGTTTTTT. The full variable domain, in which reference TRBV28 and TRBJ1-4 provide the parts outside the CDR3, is DVKVTQSSRYLVKRTGEKVFLECVQDMDHENMFWYRQDPGLGLRLIYFSYDVKMKEKGDIPEGYSVSREKKERFSLILESASTNQTSMYLCASYNEKLFFGSGTQLSVL.

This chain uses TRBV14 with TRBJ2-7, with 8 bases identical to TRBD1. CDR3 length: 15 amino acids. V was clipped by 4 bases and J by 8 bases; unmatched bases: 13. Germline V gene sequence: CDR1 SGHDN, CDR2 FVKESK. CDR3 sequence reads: CASSLAGGLPTQQYF. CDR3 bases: TGTGCCAGCAGCCTAGCAGGGGGCCTCCCTACGCAGCAGTACTTC.

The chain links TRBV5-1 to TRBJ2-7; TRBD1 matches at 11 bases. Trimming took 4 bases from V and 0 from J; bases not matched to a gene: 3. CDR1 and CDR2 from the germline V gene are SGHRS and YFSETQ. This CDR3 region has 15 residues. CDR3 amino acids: CASSIGTGGSYEQYF. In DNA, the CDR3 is TGCGCCAGCAGCATCGGGACAGGGGGCTCCTACGAGCAGTACTTC.

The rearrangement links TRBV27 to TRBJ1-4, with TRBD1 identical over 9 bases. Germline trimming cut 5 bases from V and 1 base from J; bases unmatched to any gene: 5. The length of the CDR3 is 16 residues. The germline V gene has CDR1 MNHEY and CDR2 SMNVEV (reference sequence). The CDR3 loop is CASSRTGVLTNEKLFF. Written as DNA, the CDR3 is TGTGCCAGCAGTCGGACAGGGGTCTTAACTAATGAAAAACTGTTTTTT.

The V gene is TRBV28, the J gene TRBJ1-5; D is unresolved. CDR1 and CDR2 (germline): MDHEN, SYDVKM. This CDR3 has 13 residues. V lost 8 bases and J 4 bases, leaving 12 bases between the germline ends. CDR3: CASQEGPNQPQHF. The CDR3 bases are TGTGCCAGCCAGGAGGGCCCTAATCAGCCCCAGCATTTT.

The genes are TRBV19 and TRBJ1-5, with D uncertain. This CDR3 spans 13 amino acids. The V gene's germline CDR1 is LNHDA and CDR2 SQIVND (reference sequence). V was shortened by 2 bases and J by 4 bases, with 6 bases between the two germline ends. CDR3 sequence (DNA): TGTGCCAGTAGTATAACCCAGAATCAGCCCCAGCATTTT. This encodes CASSITQNQPQHF.

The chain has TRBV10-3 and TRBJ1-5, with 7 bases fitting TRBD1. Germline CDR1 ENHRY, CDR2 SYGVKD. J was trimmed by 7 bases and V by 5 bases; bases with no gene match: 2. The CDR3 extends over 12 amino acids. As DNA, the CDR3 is TGTGCCATCAGTACAGGGGTGCAGCCCCAGCATTTT. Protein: CAISTGVQPQHF.

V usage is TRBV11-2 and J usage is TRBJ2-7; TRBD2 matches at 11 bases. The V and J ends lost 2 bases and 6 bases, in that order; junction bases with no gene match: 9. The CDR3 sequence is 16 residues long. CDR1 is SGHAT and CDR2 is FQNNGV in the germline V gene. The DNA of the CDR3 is TGTGCCAGCAGCTTAATGGCCCCACTAGCGGGAGTCGAGCAGTACTTC. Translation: CASSLMAPLAGVEQYF.

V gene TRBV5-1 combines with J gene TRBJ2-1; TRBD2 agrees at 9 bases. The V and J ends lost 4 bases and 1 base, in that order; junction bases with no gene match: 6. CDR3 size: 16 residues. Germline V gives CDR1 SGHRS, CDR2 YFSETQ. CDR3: CASSMTSGPSYNEQFF. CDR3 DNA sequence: TGCGCCAGCAGCATGACTAGCGGACCTTCCTACAATGAGCAGTTCTTC.

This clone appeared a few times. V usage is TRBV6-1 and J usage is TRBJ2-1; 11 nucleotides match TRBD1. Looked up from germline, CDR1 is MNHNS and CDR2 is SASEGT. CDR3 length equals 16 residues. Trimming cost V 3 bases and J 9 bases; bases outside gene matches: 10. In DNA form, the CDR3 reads TGTGCCAGCAGTGAGGATTGGGACAGGGGGATGATTGAGCAGTTCTTC. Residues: CASSEDWDRGMIEQFF.

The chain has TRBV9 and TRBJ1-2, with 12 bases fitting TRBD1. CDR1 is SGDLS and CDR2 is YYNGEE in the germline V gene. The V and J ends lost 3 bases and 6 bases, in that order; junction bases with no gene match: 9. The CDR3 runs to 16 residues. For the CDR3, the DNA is TGTGCCAGCAGCGGTTCCCTCGGGACAGGGGGCGATGGCTACACCTTC. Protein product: CASSGSLGTGGDGYTF. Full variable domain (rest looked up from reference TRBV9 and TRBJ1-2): DSGVTQTPKHLITATGQRVTLRCSPRSGDLSVYWYQQSLDQGLQFLIQYYNGEERAKGNILERFSAQQFPDLHSELNLSSLELGDSALYFCASSGSLGTGGDGYTFGSGTRLTVV.

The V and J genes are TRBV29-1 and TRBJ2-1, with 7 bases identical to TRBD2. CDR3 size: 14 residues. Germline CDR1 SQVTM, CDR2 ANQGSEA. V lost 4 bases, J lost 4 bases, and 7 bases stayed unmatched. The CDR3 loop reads CSVGLAVLYNEQFF. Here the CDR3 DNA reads TGCAGCGTTGGCCTAGCGGTACTTTACAATGAGCAGTTCTTC.

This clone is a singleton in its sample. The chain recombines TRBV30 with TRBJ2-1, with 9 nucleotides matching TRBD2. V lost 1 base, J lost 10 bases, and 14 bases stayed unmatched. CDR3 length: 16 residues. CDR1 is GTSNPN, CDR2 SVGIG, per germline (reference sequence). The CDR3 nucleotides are TGTGCCTGGAGTGCCCCTTTGGGGCGGGAGGGCCGCGAGCAGTTCTTC. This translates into CAWSAPLGREGREQFF.

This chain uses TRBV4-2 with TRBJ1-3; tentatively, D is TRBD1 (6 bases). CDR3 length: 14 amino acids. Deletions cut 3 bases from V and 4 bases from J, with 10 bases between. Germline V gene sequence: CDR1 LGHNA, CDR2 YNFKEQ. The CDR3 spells CASSHYRDGNTIYF. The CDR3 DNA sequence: TGTGCCAGCAGCCACTACAGGGACGGAAACACCATATATTTT.

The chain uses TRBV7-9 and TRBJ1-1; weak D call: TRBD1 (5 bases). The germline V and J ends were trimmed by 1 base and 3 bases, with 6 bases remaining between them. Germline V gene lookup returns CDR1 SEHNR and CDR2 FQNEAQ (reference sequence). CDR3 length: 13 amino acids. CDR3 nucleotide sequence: TGTGCCAGCAGCTTAGAGGGGCACACTGAAGCTTTCTTT. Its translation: CASSLEGHTEAFF.

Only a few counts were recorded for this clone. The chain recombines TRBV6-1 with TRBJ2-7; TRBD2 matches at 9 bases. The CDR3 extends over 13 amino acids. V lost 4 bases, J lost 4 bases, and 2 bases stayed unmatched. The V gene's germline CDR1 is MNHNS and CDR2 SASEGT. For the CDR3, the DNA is TGTGCCAGCAGTGTAACTAGCGGGTACGAGCAGTACTTC. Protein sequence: CASSVTSGYEQYF.

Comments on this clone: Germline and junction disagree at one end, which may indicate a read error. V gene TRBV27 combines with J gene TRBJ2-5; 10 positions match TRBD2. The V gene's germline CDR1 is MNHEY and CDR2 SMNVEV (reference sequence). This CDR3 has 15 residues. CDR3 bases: TGTGCCAGCGGTTTAGCGGGAGGCCCTCAAGAGACCCAGTACTTC. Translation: CASGLAGGPQETQYF.

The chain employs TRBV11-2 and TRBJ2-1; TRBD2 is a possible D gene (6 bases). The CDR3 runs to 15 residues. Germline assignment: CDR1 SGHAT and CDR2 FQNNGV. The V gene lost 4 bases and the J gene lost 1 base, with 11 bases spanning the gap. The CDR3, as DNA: TGTGCCAGCAGCTCCTCGGGGGTGTCCTACAATGAGCAGTTCTTC. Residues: CASSSSGVSYNEQFF. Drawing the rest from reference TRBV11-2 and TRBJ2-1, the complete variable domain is EAGVAQSPRYKIIEKRQSVAFWCNPISGHATLYWYQQILGQGPKLLIQFQNNGVVDDSQLPKDRFSAERLKGVDSTLKIQPAKLEDSAVYLCASSSSGVSYNEQFFGPGTRLTVL.

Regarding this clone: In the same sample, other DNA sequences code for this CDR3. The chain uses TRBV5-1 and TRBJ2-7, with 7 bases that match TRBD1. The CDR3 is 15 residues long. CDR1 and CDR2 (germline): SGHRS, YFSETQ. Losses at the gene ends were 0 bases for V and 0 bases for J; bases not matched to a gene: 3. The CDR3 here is CASSLEAGGSYEQYF. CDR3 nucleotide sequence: TGCGCCAGCAGCTTGGAGGCAGGGGGCTCCTACGAGCAGTACTTC.

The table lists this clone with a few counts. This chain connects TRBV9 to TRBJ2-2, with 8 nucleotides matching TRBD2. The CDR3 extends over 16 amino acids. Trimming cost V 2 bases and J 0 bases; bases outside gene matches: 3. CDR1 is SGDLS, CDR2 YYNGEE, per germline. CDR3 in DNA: TGTGCCAGCAGCGTTCAGACTAGCGCGAACACCGGGGAGCTGTTTTTT. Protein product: CASSVQTSANTGELFF.

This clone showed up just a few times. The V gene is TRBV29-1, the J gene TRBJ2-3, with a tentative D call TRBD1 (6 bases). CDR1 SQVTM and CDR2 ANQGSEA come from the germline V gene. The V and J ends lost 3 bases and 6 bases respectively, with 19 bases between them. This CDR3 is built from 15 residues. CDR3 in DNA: TGCAGCGTTGACGGACTTTGGGGGCAAGGTGATACGCAGTATTTT. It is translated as CSVDGLWGQGDTQYF.